Below, 21 T cell receptor beta chains from the same sample are listed, as sequenced in a study of memory CD4+ T cells and cytomegalovirus serostatus. The repertoire was sequenced with immunoSEQ multiplex PCR; TCRdb's copy has only in-frame clones and lacks some. Of under 55,000 clones listed, 60% to 85% are singletons. Single viable CD3+CD4+CD8-CD45RO+ cells were sorted as the memory CD4+ T cells. What was sequenced was memory CD4+ T cells from blood. All receptors come from an adult in good health and CMV-seropositive.

This sequence joins TRBV27 and TRBJ2-1; D is perhaps TRBD1 (5 bases). The CDR3 runs to 14 residues. V lost 6 bases and J 9 bases, leaving 18 bases between the germline ends. Germline CDR1 reads MNHEY; CDR2 reads SMNVEV (reference sequence). In nucleotides, the CDR3 is TGTGCCAGCAGAAACTTCGTGCAGGGATCTGAGCAGTTCTTC. This codes for CASRNFVQGSEQFF.

This clone was counted between two and nine times. This chain connects TRBV7-6 to TRBJ1-6; D is uncertain. Trimming pared 5 bases from V and 7 bases from J, leaving 6 bases between. CDR3 length: 12 residues. Germline assignment: CDR1 SGHVS and CDR2 FNYEAQ. The CDR3 region has the DNA TGTGCCAGCAGCCGCGGAAATTCACCCCTCCACTTT. This gives the protein CASSRGNSPLHF.

The rearrangement links TRBV5-6 to TRBJ2-3, with 9 bases fitting TRBD1. The CDR3 consists of 15 residues. Germline loops: CDR1 SGHDT, CDR2 YYEEEE. Trimming cost V 4 bases and J 5 bases; bases outside gene matches: 8. In DNA, the CDR3 is TGTGCCAGCAGCACTACAGGGGGCGCGAGAGATACGCAGTATTTT. This translates into CASSTTGGARDTQYF.

This chain joins TRBV30 and TRBJ1-6; D is unclear. CDR3 length: 14 residues. The germline V gene encodes CDR1 GTSNPN and CDR2 SVGIG (reference sequence). V was shortened by 1 base and J by 6 bases, with 10 bases between the two germline ends. The CDR3 coding sequence is TGTGCCTGGAGTGGATATGGGGTTAATTCACCCCTCCACTTT. Translating it yields CAWSGYGVNSPLHF.

This clone has only a few counts. Here the CDR3 DNA reads TGTGCCAGCAGCTTCGAGGCCCATAATTCACCCCTCCACTTT. Translated, it gives CASSFEAHNSPLHF. V usage is TRBV11-2 and J usage is TRBJ1-6; D gene uncertain. V gave up 3 bases and J gave up 5 bases, with 8 bases separating them. The germline V gene encodes CDR1 SGHAT and CDR2 FQNNGV. The CDR3 spans 14 residues.

The rearrangement joins TRBV27 to TRBJ2-3; possibly TRBD1 or TRBD2 for D (5 bases each). Germline CDR1 and CDR2: MNHEY and SMNVEV (reference sequence). There are 15 residues in the CDR3. V shed 2 bases and J shed 1 base, with 10 bases lying between them. The CDR3 loop reads CASSLNRDRTDTQYF. The CDR3 DNA is TGTGCCAGCAGTTTAAACCGGGACCGCACAGATACGCAGTATTTT.

This sequence joins TRBV5-1 and TRBJ2-1; possible D gene TRBD1, 5 bases. V lost 4 bases and J lost 4, with 9 bases in between. This CDR3 contains 13 residues. CDR1 SGHRS and CDR2 YFSETQ come from the germline V gene. Here the CDR3 reads CASSITGYNEQFF. The CDR3 nucleotides read TGCGCCAGCAGCATTACAGGATACAATGAGCAGTTCTTC.

V gene TRBV6-1 combines with J gene TRBJ2-7; possible D gene TRBD2, 5 bases. The V gene's germline CDR1 is MNHNS and CDR2 SASEGT. This CDR3 contains 13 residues. V dropped 5 bases and J dropped 3 bases, with 11 bases sitting between them. The CDR3 DNA sequence: TGTGCCAGCAGTTTACGAGCGGACTACGAGCAGTACTTC. Translated: CASSLRADYEQYF.

V and J are TRBV11-2 and TRBJ2-3; weak D call: TRBD1 (6 bases). The CDR3 extends over 15 amino acids. V lost 4 bases and J lost 2, with 13 bases in between. The germline V gene has CDR1 SGHAT and CDR2 FQNNGV. This chain's CDR3 is CASSSGGRITDTQYF. DNA for the CDR3: TGTGCCAGCAGCTCTGGGGGCAGGATCACAGATACGCAGTATTTT.

The V and J genes are TRBV7-2 and TRBJ2-2; D call uncertain. Trimming removed 5 bases from V and 2 bases from J, with 6 bases in between. Per germline, CDR1 SGHTA and CDR2 FQGNSA. CDR3 length: 13 amino acids. The DNA of the CDR3 is TGTGCCAGCAGCCGTTTCAACACCGGGGAGCTGTTTTTT. This gives the protein CASSRFNTGELFF.

This chain joins TRBV7-9 and TRBJ1-2; D gene unclear. V shed 6 bases and J shed 3 bases, with 20 bases lying between them. CDR1 is SEHNR and CDR2 is FQNEAQ in the germline V gene (reference sequence). The CDR3 is 16 amino acids. Here the CDR3 reads CASSRVRGSLDYGYTF. CDR3 in DNA: TGTGCCAGCAGTAGGGTCCGGGGTAGCTTGGACTATGGCTACACCTTC.

This chain connects TRBV10-3 to TRBJ1-2, with D perhaps matching TRBD1 (6 bases). CDR1 and CDR2 from the germline V gene are ENHRY and SYGVKD. V shed 3 bases and J shed 6 bases, with 14 bases lying between them. This CDR3 is 14 amino acids long. The CDR3 coding sequence is TGTGCCATCAGTGATGGGACACCTAGGGATGGCTACACCTTC. It is translated as CAISDGTPRDGYTF.

This sequence joins TRBV4-2 and TRBJ1-1; tentatively, D is TRBD1 (5 bases). This CDR3 is built from 15 residues. Germline V gene lookup returns CDR1 LGHNA and CDR2 YNFKEQ. V shed 4 bases and J shed 2 bases, with 14 bases lying between them. In DNA form, the CDR3 reads TGTGCCAGCAGCCTCACAGACAGAGCAAACACTGAAGCTTTCTTT. It specifies CASSLTDRANTEAFF.

This clone was seen a handful of times. The V gene is TRBV11-3, the J gene TRBJ2-2; 10 bases fit TRBD2. Unmatched junction bases numbered 4, after V lost 5 bases and J lost 4 bases. The CDR3 is 15 amino acids. Per the germline V gene, CDR1 is SGHNT and CDR2 is YENEEA. The CDR3 loop reads CASSPSGGFTGELFF. In DNA, the CDR3 is TGTGCCAGCAGCCCTAGCGGGGGCTTCACCGGGGAGCTGTTTTTT.

This chain links TRBV19 with TRBJ1-3; TRBD1 matches 7 bases. Per germline, CDR1 LNHDA and CDR2 SQIVND (reference sequence). Unmatched junction bases numbered 9, after V lost 5 bases and J lost 2 bases. The CDR3 loop spans 16 amino acids. The chain's CDR3 is CASSPNRGSPGNTIYF. CDR3 nucleotides: TGTGCCAGTAGTCCCAACAGGGGAAGTCCTGGAAACACCATATATTTT. The entire variable domain, with the rest obtained from reference TRBV19 and TRBJ1-3, is as follows: DGGITQSPKYLFRKEGQNVTLSCEQNLNHDAMYWYRQDPGQGLRLIYYSQIVNDFQKGDIAEGYSVSREKKESFPLTVTSAQKNPTAFYLCASSPNRGSPGNTIYFGEGSWLTVV.

The chain recombines TRBV2 with TRBJ1-5; TRBD1 matches at 7 bases. J gave up 2 bases and V 5 bases, and 3 bases lay outside the gene matches. Per the germline V gene, CDR1 is SNHLY and CDR2 is FYNNEI. The CDR3 covers 14 residues. The CDR3 protein is CASSPGTGNQPQHF. The CDR3 nucleotides are TGTGCCAGCAGTCCCGGGACAGGCAATCAGCCCCAGCATTTT.

The chain combines TRBV2 with TRBJ1-6; D is unresolved. This CDR3 has 15 amino acids. V was shortened by 5 bases and J by 0 bases, with 8 bases between the two germline ends. CDR1 and CDR2 (germline): SNHLY, FYNNEI. This CDR3 reads CASSFTLSYNSPLHF. CDR3 nucleotides: TGTGCCAGCAGTTTTACACTCTCCTATAATTCACCCCTCCACTTT.

The V gene is TRBV19, the J gene TRBJ2-7; possibly TRBD1 for D (6 bases). This CDR3 comprises 14 residues. Trimming removed 3 bases at V and 5 bases at J, with 14 bases between. Germline loops: CDR1 LNHDA, CDR2 SQIVND (reference sequence). CDR3 loop: CASSMDSTRDEQYF. CDR3 nucleotides: TGTGCCAGTAGTATGGACAGTACCCGTGACGAGCAGTACTTC.

The V call is TRBV27, the J call TRBJ2-7; TRBD2 aligns across 8 bases. The germline V gene has CDR1 MNHEY and CDR2 SMNVEV (reference sequence). This CDR3 region has 15 residues. V lost 8 bases and J lost 3; bases outside the gene matches: 12. CDR3 protein: CASQSGGTPLYEQYF. CDR3 nucleotide sequence: TGTGCCAGCCAAAGCGGGGGTACCCCTCTCTACGAGCAGTACTTC.

The chain has TRBV5-4 and TRBJ1-4; TRBD1 matches 7 bases. V shed 4 bases, J shed 1 base, and the junction held 7 bases outside the gene matches. The CDR3 sequence is 16 residues long. CDR1 and CDR2 from the germline V gene are SGHNT and YYREEE (reference sequence). CDR3 bases: TGTGCCAGCAGCCCCGGGACAGCCATAACTAATGAAAAACTGTTTTTT. This encodes CASSPGTAITNEKLFF.

The chain has TRBV4-2 and TRBJ1-6, with TRBD1 identical over 9 bases. The CDR3 sequence is 13 residues long. Looked up from germline, CDR1 is LGHNA and CDR2 is YNFKEQ. V dropped 4 bases and J dropped 15; count of bases not matched to a gene: 7. DNA of the CDR3: TGTGCCAGCAGCCCTGACCCGGACAGGGGCCTCCACTTT. This encodes CASSPDPDRGLHF.